What follows describes a single T cell receptor (beta chain). What it binds is not known. Sequencing used immunoSEQ multiplex PCR; TCRdb keeps in-frame clones, though not all of them. This table holds approximately 43,000 clones, around 76% found once. The V gene's germline CDR1 is SGHVS and CDR2 FNYEAQ. V shed 5 bases and J shed 1 base, with 11 bases lying between them. This CDR3 has 14 amino acids. Time point described: week 23, last vaccination. Each vaccine dose was 300 ug of mutant IDH1 20-mer peptide, with topical imiquimod. Diagnosis in the donors showed new WHO grade 3 or 4 astrocytomas that were IDH1-mutant and ATRX-lost. This sample was taken from a study of a mutant IDH1 vaccine in newly diagnosed glioma. Study observations and caveats: Immune responses induced by the vaccine were seen in around 92% of patients, spanning multiple MHC alleles.

The sequence derives from a woman aged 35 to 49 with glioma. Some clones in this sample may be carry-over from other donors' samples. V is TRBV7-6 and J is TRBJ1-1, with D uncertain. The source material was PBMCs, sampled from a glioma patient whose treatment included an IDH1 peptide vaccine. The CDR3 DNA follows: TGTGCCAGCAGCCCCGGACGGAGGAACACTGAAGCTTTCTTT. It yields the protein CASSPGRRNTEAFF.